The rows below give T cell receptor beta chains drawn from one sample of a study of blood T cell repertoires in COVID-19. TCRdb's table, derived via immunoSEQ multiplex PCR, lists solely in-frame clones and lacks some. Of under 200,000 clones listed, 79% are singletons. Sequenced input: peripheral blood. The source is a woman aged 55-75 years with COVID-19, enrolled during active disease. The CDR3 runs from the conserved cysteine through the conserved F or W. The D gene is left open where the match is weak. Size values are once, few and many counts, or a class for expanded clones, and some rows have none.

clone_size	v_call	j_call	d_call	cdr3_nt	cdr3_aa
-	TRBV9	TRBJ2-1	-	TGTGCCAGCAGCCCTAGAGTGGGTATCTCCTACAATGAGCAGTTCTTC	CASSPRVGISYNEQFF
-	TRBV2	TRBJ1-6	-	TGTGCCAGCAGTGTGTCAGAACGGAGAAAAAATTCACCCCTCCACTTT	CASSVSERRKNSPLHF
-	TRBV5-1	TRBJ2-4	-	TGCGCCAGCAGCCCCCCCTTAGCCAAAAACATTCAGTACTTC	CASSPPLAKNIQYF
-	TRBV29-1	TRBJ2-1	TRBD2	TGCAGCGCCCCCTTGGGGGGGACGTACAATGAGCAGTTCTTC	CSAPLGGTYNEQFF
-	TRBV4-2	TRBJ1-1	TRBD1	TGTGCCAGCAGCCAACAGGGTAGGGGGCCGAACACTGAAGCTTTCTTT	CASSQQGRGPNTEAFF
-	TRBV15	TRBJ2-7	-	TGTGCCACCAGCATGTGGTCGGACGAGCAGTACTTC	CATSMWSDEQYF
-	TRBV9	TRBJ1-3	-	TGTGCCAGCAGCGCCGGGACTTCTGGAAACACCATATATTTT	CASSAGTSGNTIYF
many	TRBV19	TRBJ1-1	-	TGTGCCAGTAGTATTAGTTCGAACACTGAAGCTTTCTTT	CASSISSNTEAFF
-	TRBV14	TRBJ2-1	TRBD2	TGTGCCAGCTCTCGACTAGCGGTGTCCTACAATGAGCAGTTCTTC	CASSRLAVSYNEQFF
-	TRBV11-1	TRBJ2-7	TRBD1	TGTGCCAGCAGCTCCGGGACAGGGCCCTACGAGCAGTACTTC	CASSSGTGPYEQYF
-	TRBV6-1	TRBJ2-7	-	TGTGCCAGCAGTGAAAGAGCGGACGGCTCCTACGAGCAGTACTTC	CASSERADGSYEQYF
once	TRBV3-1/TRBV3-2	TRBJ2-3	TRBD2	TGTGCCAGCAGCCCTACCTCGGGACTAGCGGGCACAGATACGCAGTATTTT	CASSPTSGLAGTDTQYF
-	TRBV10-1	TRBJ2-3	-	TGCGCCAGCAGTGAGTCAAGACCTAGGTTGGGAGATACGCAGTATTTT	CASSESRPRLGDTQYF
-	TRBV28	TRBJ1-4	-	TGTGCCAGCACCGAGGGTAATGAAAAACTGTTTTTT	CASTEGNEKLFF
-	TRBV2	TRBJ1-1	-	TGTGCCAGCAGTGAAAACCCTCCGGGGACTGAAGCTTTCTTT	CASSENPPGTEAFF
-	TRBV5-6	TRBJ1-2	TRBD1	TGTGCCAGCAGCTTGTTAAACGGCAGGGGGAACTATGGCTACACCTTC	CASSLLNGRGNYGYTF
-	TRBV7-2	TRBJ2-5	-	TGTGCCAGCAGCTTCGGCGGACAGCAAGAGACCCAGTACTTC	CASSFGGQQETQYF
-	TRBV3-1/TRBV3-2	TRBJ2-3	TRBD2	TGTGCCAGCAGCGTTCCGTCAGCGGGGGAGGGCACAGATACGCAGTATTTT	CASSVPSAGEGTDTQYF
-	TRBV5-6	TRBJ2-3	TRBD2	TGTGCCAGCAGCTTCGGGAGGAGAGATACGCAGTATTTT	CASSFGRRDTQYF
-	TRBV18	TRBJ2-7	TRBD1	TGTGCCAGCTCACCAAGGACAGGGGGATACGAGCAGTACTTC	CASSPRTGGYEQYF
-	TRBV30	TRBJ2-7	-	TGTGCCTGGACCCGGGACACCGCCTACGAGCAGTACTTC	CAWTRDTAYEQYF
few	TRBV7-6	TRBJ1-1	TRBD1	TGTGCCAGCAGCTTATTGGGACAGGTTGACTTTGAAGCTTTCTTT	CASSLLGQVDFEAFF
once	TRBV3-1/TRBV3-2	TRBJ1-2	-	TGTGCCAGCAGCCAGAGGGAGGGTGGCTACACCTTC	CASSQREGGYTF
once	TRBV10-3	TRBJ2-1	-	TGTGCCACCGGGACAGGAGGACTAGTTGAGCAGTTCTTC	CATGTGGLVEQFF
-	TRBV6-5	TRBJ1-5	TRBD1	TGTGCCAGCAGCCAGGGGGTGACAGATCAGCCCCAGCATTTT	CASSQGVTDQPQHF
-	TRBV29-1	TRBJ1-2	TRBD1	TGCAGCGTGTTGACAGGGGTGAGTGGCTACACCTTC	CSVLTGVSGYTF
-	TRBV3-1/TRBV3-2	TRBJ2-2	TRBD2	TGTGCCAGCAGCCACGGCCCTAGCGGGGGGTCCGGGGAGCTGTTTTTT	CASSHGPSGGSGELFF
once	TRBV4-3	TRBJ2-7	TRBD1	TGCGCCAGCAGCCTGGGACAGGGGGTACCCGCTGAGCAGTACTTC	CASSLGQGVPAEQYF
-	TRBV11-2	TRBJ2-1	-	TGTGCCAGCAGCTTCGGGGGGCGCGAGTACAATGAGCAGTTCTTC	CASSFGGREYNEQFF
once	TRBV5-1	TRBJ2-2	-	TGCGCCAGCAGCTTGAACCCGACACGCACCGGGGAGCTGTTTTTT	CASSLNPTRTGELFF
many	TRBV7-9	TRBJ2-2	TRBD2	TGTGCCAGCGGGAGCCGCGGAGGACTAGCGGCGAACACCGGGGAGCTGTTTTTT	CASGSRGGLAANTGELFF
-	TRBV4-3	TRBJ2-1	TRBD2	TGCGCCAGCAGCCAAGGGCCTGGGACTAGCGGGAGTTCCTACAATGAGCAGTTCTTC	CASSQGPGTSGSSYNEQFF
-	TRBV13	TRBJ2-7	-	TGTGCCAGCAGCCCGAGCTCCTACGAGCAGTACTTC	CASSPSSYEQYF
few	TRBV7-9	TRBJ2-1	-	TGTGCCAGCAGCATCGACTTGACCCAGCGGGATGAGCAGTTCTTC	CASSIDLTQRDEQFF
once	TRBV14	TRBJ1-2	-	TGTGCCAGCAGCCATAGCAGGGGAGGGTATGGCTACACCTTC	CASSHSRGGYGYTF
-	TRBV9	TRBJ2-5	-	TGTGCCAGCAGCTCTCACGACGGGAGACTTCAAATAGGGGAGACCCAGTACTTC	CASSSHDGRLQIGETQYF
-	TRBV3-1/TRBV3-2	TRBJ2-2	-	TGTGCCAGCAGCCAAGTACGAGGCGGGGAGCTGTTTTTT	CASSQVRGGELFF
-	TRBV7-9	TRBJ1-1	-	TGTGCCAGCAGCTCGCAGGGGAACACTGAAGCTTTCTTT	CASSSQGNTEAFF
-	TRBV6-5	TRBJ1-5	TRBD1	TGTGCCAGCATCCGGGCAGGGGGGTATCAGCCCCAGCATTTT	CASIRAGGYQPQHF
-	TRBV12-5	TRBJ2-1	-	TGTGCTAGTGGTTTGGGTGGACTTCCCGATGAGCAGTTCTTC	CASGLGGLPDEQFF